This T cell receptor beta chain was recorded in a study of STAT5B mutations in CD4+ large granular lymphocyte leukemia. This CDR3 contains 15 residues. CDR1 SGHAT and CDR2 FQNNGV come from the germline V gene. Trimming removed 0 bases at V and 0 bases at J, with 6 bases between. Method: immunoSEQ multiplex PCR; TCRdb's copy keeps in-frame clones and lacks some. This sample has tens of thousands of clones, with roughly 70% found just once. The clonotype comes from a human donor in good health. The chain combines TRBV11-2 with TRBJ2-1; D is unclear. The sample consisted of CD4+ T cells from blood buffy coats. The CDR3 coding sequence is TGTGCCAGCAGCTTAGACTTGGGCTCCTACAATGAGCAGTTCTTC. Protein: CASSLDLGSYNEQFF.